This TCR beta chain was identified during a study of cytotoxic CD8 clonotypes in ibrutinib-treated CLL. Study-level background: Responses comprised 24 partial and 2 complete; at median around 67 months, roughly 15 remained remitted and around twelve progressed. Study findings and constraints: Samples from sustained-remission and progressing patients were taken at different times. Few clonotypes were public, and these shrank or held steady under treatment.

About this clone itself: As yet, its antigen is unknown.

Method: immunoSEQ multiplex PCR; TCRdb's copy keeps in-frame clones and lacks some. Counted here are around 310,000 clones, around four fifths occurring once; the ten biggest clones make up roughly 7%. Sequencing used PBMCs, obtained before ibrutinib treatment. The receptor's source is a human donor with chronic lymphocytic leukemia.

The CDR3 bases are TGCAGCGCCAGGGGGGGAGAGACCCAGTACTTC. It encodes CSARGGETQYF. The genes are TRBV29-1 and TRBJ2-5; the D gene could be TRBD1 or TRBD2 (7 bases each). CDR1 and CDR2 (germline): SQVTM, ANQGSEA. The CDR3 extends over 11 amino acids. V lost 7 bases to trimming and J lost 4 bases, with 10 bases between them.